This entry features one T cell receptor beta chain sequence. Antigen unknown. This may be a read error, as it is one base from a much larger clone. It was with a sample-barcoded 5' primer and a J-beta primer mix that a second PCR of about 6 to 11 cycles was run. TCRdb analysed the 5' RACE reads with MiXCR anew, one entry per CDR3 protein. The sample consists of around 1,700,000 distinct CDR3 sequences, over 25% of them appearing once. The data were obtained in a study of blood T cells in healthy people across ages. Study results and caveats: Versus aged donors, long-lived donors had higher diversity and more naive CD4+ cells. The lack of PBMC sorting stopped any conclusive naive versus antigen-experienced comparison.

The receptor comes from a woman younger than 45 in good health. The sequencing input was blood.

This CDR3 is CSARDPQSHEQFF. As DNA, the CDR3 is TGCAGTGCTAGAGATCCACAAAGCCATGAGCAGTTCTTC. The chain carries TRBV20-1 and TRBJ2-1, with D unclear. The CDR3 has 13 amino acids. V was clipped by 0 bases and J by 8 bases, with 11 bases between them. Germline V lookup: CDR1 DFQATT, CDR2 SNEGSKA (reference sequence).